This T cell receptor (beta chain) was captured by sequencing in a study of blood T cell repertoires in COVID-19. The wider study: The origin of the acute and convalescent COVID-19 samples was the United States, Italy and Spain. The analysed material was cDNA or gDNA that came from T cells, B-cell-depleted T cells, or PBMCs.

The germline gives CDR1 MNHEY, CDR2 SVGAGI. V was trimmed by 6 bases and J by 2 bases, leaving 13 bases between them. This CDR3 has 14 amino acids. Original methodology: How many nucleated cells were present was estimated from reference gene primer amplification. Some clones are missing from TCRdb's copy, which holds only in-frame ones; the method was immunoSEQ multiplex PCR. D and trimming were read from the DNA, whereas the V and J calls and clone size are those reported in that table. The sample carries about 43,000 clones, almost 85% recorded once. Sequencing input: peripheral blood. The clonotype was recovered from a woman in her sixties with acute or convalescent COVID-19. The rearrangement links TRBV6-5 to TRBJ1-2; D is unresolved. CDR3 amino acids: CASSVEALNYGYTF. DNA for the CDR3: TGTGCCAGCAGCGTCGAAGCATTAAACTATGGCTACACCTTC.